The sequence of this TCR beta chain was determined in a study of blood T cells in healthy people across ages. About the study: About one barcoded TCR beta cDNA was captured per two T cells. Study-wide findings and caveats: With unsorted PBMCs, a conclusive comparison of naive versus antigen-experienced cells was not possible.

Researchers collected around 10 milliliters of peripheral blood from every single donor. A note on this clonotype: Its specificity is unknown.

It was with a sample-barcoded 5' primer and a J-beta primer mix that a second PCR of roughly 7 to 12 cycles was run. No fewer than 3 million CDR3-containing paired-end reads came from each sample. Each CDR3 protein is one row after TCRdb ran MiXCR on the 5' RACE reads. The data contain 700,000 to 950,000 distinct CDR3 sequences, roughly 64% of them singletons. The germline CDR1 and CDR2 sequences are SGHTA and FQGNSA. Trimming cost V 2 bases and J 6 bases, with 14 bases left between them. The CDR3 spans 14 residues. This receptor was identified in a man aged 25-45 years in good health. The V call is TRBV7-2, the J call TRBJ2-7; D not resolved. Sample: blood. This chain's CDR3 is CASSLSRSALEQYF. The CDR3, as DNA: TGTGCCAGCAGCTTAAGCCGCTCAGCCCTCGAGCAGTACTTC. The full variable domain, with the rest looked up from reference TRBV7-2 and TRBJ2-7, is GAGVSQSPSNKVTEKGKDVELRCDPISGHTALYWYRQSLGQGLEFLIYFQGNSAPDKSGLPSDRFSAERTGGSVSTLTIQRTQQEDSAVYLCASSLSRSALEQYFGPGTRLTVT.